This T cell receptor beta chain emerged from a study of vaccination and CD4 T cells after COVID-19. Study details: A median of 72 days (range 14 to 241) separated dose two from the taking of post-vaccine samples.

Treatment here: approximately 9-day PBMC culture with coronavirus spike peptide pools or control peptides (ViraFEST assay). Sequencing of DNA taken from cultured CD4+ T cells relied on the Oncomine TCR Beta short-read assay. TCRdb redid the calling of the PCR reads with MiXCR, one entry per CDR3 protein. The profile covers fewer than 20,000 distinct CDR3 sequences, with 30% to 45% appearing a single time and 7% to 8.5% taken by the ten largest. Of note for this clonotype: The antigen remains undetermined.

The sample was CD4+ T cells from blood, cultured in vitro. The receptor's source is a human donor who had recovered from COVID-19.

In DNA form, the CDR3 reads TGTGCCAGTAGCCCGGGACCTTCCGGACTTGAGCAGTTCTTC. Its translation: CASSPGPSGLEQFF. The rearrangement uses TRBV19 and TRBJ2-1; the D call may be TRBD1 or TRBD2 (5 bases each). The germline CDR1 and CDR2 sequences are LNHDA and SQIVND (reference sequence). The CDR3 sequence is 14 residues long. V shed 6 bases and J shed 9 bases, with 18 bases lying between them.